These 3 T cell receptor beta chains were all obtained from the same sample, sequenced in a study of T cell repertoires in cytomegalovirus infection. TCRdb independently ran MiXCR on the reads; one entry per CDR3 protein. The sample consists of around 300,000 distinct CDR3 sequences, more than 20% of them appearing once. No cognate antigen is known for these TCRs. The sequenced sample was cultured PBMCs, obtained from culture after CMV antigen stimulation. The source of these receptors is a human donor in good health (CMV status not recorded). Some clones in this sample may be carry-over from other donors' samples.

The genes are TRBV12-3 or TRBV12-4 and TRBJ1-2, with 8 nucleotides matching TRBD1. CDR3 length equals 14 residues. V lost 5 bases, J lost 5 bases, and 7 bases stayed unmatched. The CDR3 is CASSTTGANYGYTF. The DNA of the CDR3 is TGTGCCAGCAGTACGACAGGGGCAAATTATGGCTACACCTTC.

This clonotype was picked up one time. This rearrangement joins TRBV7-9 to TRBJ2-5; 14 positions match TRBD2. The CDR3 spans 17 residues. Germline V CDR1 and CDR2: SEHNR, FQNEAQ (reference sequence). V was clipped by 4 bases and J by 2 bases; unmatched bases: 6. The CDR3 DNA reads TGTGCCAGCAGCTCGGGACTAGCGGGAGTTCTACAAGAGACCCAGTACTTC. Translating gives CASSSGLAGVLQETQYF.

V gene TRBV19 combines with J gene TRBJ1-1; weak D call: TRBD1 (5 bases). Germline CDR1 and CDR2: LNHDA and SQIVND (reference sequence). Trimming shortened V by 4 bases and J by 3 bases, and 12 bases separated the two germline ends. The length of the CDR3 is 14 residues. As DNA, the CDR3 is TGTGCCAGTAGTAAGTATCCCAGGGACACTGAAGCTTTCTTT. This sequence encodes CASSKYPRDTEAFF.